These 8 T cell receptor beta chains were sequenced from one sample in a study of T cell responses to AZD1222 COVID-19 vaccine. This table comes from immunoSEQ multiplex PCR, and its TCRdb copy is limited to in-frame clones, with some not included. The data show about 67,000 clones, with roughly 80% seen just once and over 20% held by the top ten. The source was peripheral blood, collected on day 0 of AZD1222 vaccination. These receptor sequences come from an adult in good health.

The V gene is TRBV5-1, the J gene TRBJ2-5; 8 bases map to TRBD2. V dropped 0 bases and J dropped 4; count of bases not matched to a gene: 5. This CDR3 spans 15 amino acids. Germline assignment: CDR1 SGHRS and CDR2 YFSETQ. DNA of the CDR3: TGCGCCAGCAGCTTGGAGGTAGCGGGGTTAGAGACCCAGTACTTC. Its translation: CASSLEVAGLETQYF.

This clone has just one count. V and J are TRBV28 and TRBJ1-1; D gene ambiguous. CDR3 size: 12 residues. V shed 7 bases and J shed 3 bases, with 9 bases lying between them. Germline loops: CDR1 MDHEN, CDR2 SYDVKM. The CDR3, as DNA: TGTGCCAGCAACGAGGAGTACACTGAAGCTTTCTTT. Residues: CASNEEYTEAFF. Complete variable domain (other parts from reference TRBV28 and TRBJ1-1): DVKVTQSSRYLVKRTGEKVFLECVQDMDHENMFWYRQDPGLGLRLIYFSYDVKMKEKGDIPEGYSVSREKKERFSLILESASTNQTSMYLCASNEEYTEAFFGQGTRLTVV.

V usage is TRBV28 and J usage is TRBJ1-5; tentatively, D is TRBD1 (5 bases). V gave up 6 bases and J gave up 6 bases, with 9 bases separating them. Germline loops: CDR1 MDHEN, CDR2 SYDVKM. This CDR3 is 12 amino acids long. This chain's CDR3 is CASRIGAQPQHF. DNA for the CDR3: TGTGCCAGCAGGATAGGGGCTCAGCCCCAGCATTTT. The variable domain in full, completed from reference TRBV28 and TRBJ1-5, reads DVKVTQSSRYLVKRTGEKVFLECVQDMDHENMFWYRQDPGLGLRLIYFSYDVKMKEKGDIPEGYSVSREKKERFSLILESASTNQTSMYLCASRIGAQPQHFGDGTRLSIL.

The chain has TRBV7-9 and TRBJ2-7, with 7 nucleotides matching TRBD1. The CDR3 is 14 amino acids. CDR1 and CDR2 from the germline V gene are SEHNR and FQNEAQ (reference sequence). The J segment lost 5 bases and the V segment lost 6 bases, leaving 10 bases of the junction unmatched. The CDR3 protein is CASRLLDRDHEQYF. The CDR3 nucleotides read TGTGCCAGCAGACTCCTTGACAGGGACCACGAGCAGTACTTC.

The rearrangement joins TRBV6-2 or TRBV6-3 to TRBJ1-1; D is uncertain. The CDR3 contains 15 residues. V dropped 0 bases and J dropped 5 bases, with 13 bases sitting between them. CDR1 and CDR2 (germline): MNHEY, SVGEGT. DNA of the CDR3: TGTGCCAGCAGTTACTCCACGGGAGCATGGACTGAAGCTTTCTTT. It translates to CASSYSTGAWTEAFF.

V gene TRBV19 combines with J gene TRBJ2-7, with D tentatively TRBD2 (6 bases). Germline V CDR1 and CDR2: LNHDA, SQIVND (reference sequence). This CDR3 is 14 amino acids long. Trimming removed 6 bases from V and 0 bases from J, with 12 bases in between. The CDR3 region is CASSLIADSYEQYF. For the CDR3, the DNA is TGTGCCAGTAGCCTTATAGCGGACTCCTACGAGCAGTACTTC.

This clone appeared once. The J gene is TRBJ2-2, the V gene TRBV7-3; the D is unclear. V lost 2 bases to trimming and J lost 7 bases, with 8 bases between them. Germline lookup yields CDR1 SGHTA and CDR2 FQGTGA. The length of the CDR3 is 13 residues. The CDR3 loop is CASSLGAIGELFF. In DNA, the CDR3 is TGTGCCAGCAGCTTAGGAGCGATCGGGGAGCTGTTTTTT.

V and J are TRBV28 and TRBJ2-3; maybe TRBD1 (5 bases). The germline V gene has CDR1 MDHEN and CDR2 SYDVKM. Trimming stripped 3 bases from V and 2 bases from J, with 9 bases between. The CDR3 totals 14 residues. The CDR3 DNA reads TGTGCCAGCAGTTTGCACGGACACACAGATACGCAGTATTTT. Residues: CASSLHGHTDTQYF.